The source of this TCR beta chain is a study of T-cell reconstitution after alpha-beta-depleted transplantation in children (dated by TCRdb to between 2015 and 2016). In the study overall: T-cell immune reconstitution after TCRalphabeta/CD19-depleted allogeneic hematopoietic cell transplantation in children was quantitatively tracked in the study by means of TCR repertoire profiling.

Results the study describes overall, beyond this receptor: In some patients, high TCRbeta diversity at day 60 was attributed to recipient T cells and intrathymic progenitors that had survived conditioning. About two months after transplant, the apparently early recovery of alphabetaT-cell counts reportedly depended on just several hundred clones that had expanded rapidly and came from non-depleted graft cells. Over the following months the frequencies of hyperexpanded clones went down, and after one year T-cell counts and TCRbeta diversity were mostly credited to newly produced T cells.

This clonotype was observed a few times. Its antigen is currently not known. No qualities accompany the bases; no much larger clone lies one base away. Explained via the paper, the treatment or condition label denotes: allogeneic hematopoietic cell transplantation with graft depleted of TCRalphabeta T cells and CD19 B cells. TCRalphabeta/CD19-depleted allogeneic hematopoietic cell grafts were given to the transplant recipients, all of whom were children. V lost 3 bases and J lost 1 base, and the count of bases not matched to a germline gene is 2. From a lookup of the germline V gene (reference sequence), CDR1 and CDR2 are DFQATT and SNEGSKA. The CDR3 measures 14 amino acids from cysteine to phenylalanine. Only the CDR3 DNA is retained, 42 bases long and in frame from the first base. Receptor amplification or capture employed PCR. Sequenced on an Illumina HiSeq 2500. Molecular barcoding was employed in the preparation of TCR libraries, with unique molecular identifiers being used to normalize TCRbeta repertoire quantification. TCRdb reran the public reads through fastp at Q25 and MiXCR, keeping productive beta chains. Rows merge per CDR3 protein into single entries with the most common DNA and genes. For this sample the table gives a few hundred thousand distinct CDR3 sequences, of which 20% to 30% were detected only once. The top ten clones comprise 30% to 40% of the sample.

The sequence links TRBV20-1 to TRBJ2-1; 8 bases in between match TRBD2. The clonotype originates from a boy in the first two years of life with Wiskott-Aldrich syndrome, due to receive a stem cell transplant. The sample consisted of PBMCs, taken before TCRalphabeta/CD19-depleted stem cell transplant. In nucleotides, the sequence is TGCAGTGCTAGTTCGGGAGGGTCCTACAATGAGCAGTTCTTC. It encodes CSASSGGSYNEQFF.